Described below is a single TCR beta chain sequence and its context. Antigen specificity is unknown. Using immunoSEQ multiplex PCR, the repertoire was profiled, and TCRdb retains in-frame clones only, with some absent. The sample has about 160,000 clones; 75% to 90% are singletons. The germline CDR1 and CDR2 sequences are SGDLS and YYNGEE. This CDR3 spans 12 amino acids. Unmatched junction bases numbered 3, after V lost 0 bases and J lost 12 bases. The data originate from a study of cytomegalovirus exposure and HLA in healthy donors. The overall study: The same platform used for the 650 to 850 first-cohort repertoires was also used for the approximately 120 validation repertoires, as a later analysis reported. Whole-study findings and limits: Cytomegalovirus status, reportedly, was diagnosed with high specificity and sensitivity by the classifier. The tendency of first-cohort TCR clusters to co-occur in the 120 validation repertoires was identified by a subsequent analysis.

The sequenced sample consisted of PBMCs. The clonotype comes from a woman younger than 30 in good health and CMV-seronegative. V gene TRBV9 combines with J gene TRBJ2-1; 7 bases are shared with TRBD1. The CDR3 is CASSVEQGRQFF. For the CDR3, the DNA is TGTGCCAGCAGCGTAGAACAGGGGCGGCAGTTCTTC.